This TCR beta chain is drawn from a study of blood T cell repertoires in COVID-19 (TCRdb year 2020). Notes on the research overall: Samples covering the acute and convalescent phases of COVID-19 were provided by collaborators in the United States, Italy and Spain. The prospective study material was composed of cDNA or gDNA derived from T cells, B-cell-depleted T cells, or PBMCs. Subjects who had been exposed to COVID-19, were actively infected with it, or had recovered from it provided the deeply sampled blood TCRbeta repertoires that made up the dataset. A freely available public database, intended as a resource for researchers studying the immune response to SARS-CoV-2, is where the repertoires were released. The samples were drawn from the first 160 participants of the ongoing ImmuneRACE study and from roughly 1,300 subjects provided by 6 global collaborators. Sample metadata almost always included a de-identified subject ID, COVID-19 status, age in years and sex. Where HLA class I and class II types were available, the types were taken from metadata supplied by the sample provider, not from assay-based typing.

Turning to this clone: What antigen it recognizes has not been identified. No base quality information exists; no much larger clone differs at one position.

Whole blood was collected in K2EDTA tubes by collaborating institutions according to the institutions' own protocols. For TCRbeta analysis, collaborators shipped samples as frozen whole blood, isolated PBMCs, or DNA extracted from either of those sample types. Results and caveats for the whole study, not just this receptor: The amount of clinical and demographic metadata varied by source and participant and was provided uncurated.

The immunoSEQ Assay, a bias-controlled multiplex PCR, was used to amplify TCRbeta CDR3 regions from genomic DNA. The original pipeline was this. The number of nucleated cells in each sample was estimated by amplification of reference gene primers within the assay. To quantify the absolute abundance of each unique TCRbeta CDR3 rearrangement, sequence reads were collapsed and filtered. For each sample, productive Simpson clonality was calculated as the square root of Simpson's diversity index across productive rearrangements. This is the immuneACCESS table as TCRdb keeps it, with only in-frame sequences that have V and J called. A part of the clones is gone; compared with another copy, unresolved V genes explain less than half, and the rest is unexplained. V, J and clone size derive from that table, while D and trimming were established from the DNA sequence. This sample is represented by 99,000 or so clones; roughly four fifths of them were singletons. The ten biggest clones cover 4% to 5.5% of the sample.

Measured from the cysteine to the phenylalanine, the CDR3 is 16 residues long. Only CDR3 DNA is held: 48 bases, read in frame from base 1. The CDR1 and CDR2 encoded by the germline V gene are MNHEY and SVGEGT. V is reduced by 5 bases and J by 8 bases, leaving a spacing of 24 bases between them. The chain uses TRBV6-2 or TRBV6-3 and TRBJ1-2, with the D gene call left open. The receptor was derived from a man aged 55 to 69 with acute or convalescent COVID-19. Sequenced sample: peripheral blood. The DNA sequence is TGTGCCAGCAGTCCCGAGGATCCGGGGAGGAAACGGGGCTACACCTTC. Translated, it reads CASSPEDPGRKRGYTF.